Following are 24 T cell receptor beta chains from one sample sequenced in a study of Ad26.COV2.S vaccination and SARS-CoV-2 variants. Treatment denoted: some 19 received Ad26.COV2.S at low or high dose, single or two shots; 5 received placebo; per-sample allocation not given. Day 63 after the first vaccine or placebo injection was the time point for sampling. The assay was immunoSEQ multiplex PCR, and TCRdb's table has in-frame clones only and misses some. The table shows 350,000 to 500,000 clones, with less than 95% occurring only once. This sample comprised peripheral blood, obtained in a trial of Ad26.COV2.S vaccine versus placebo. These receptors all stem from a person between 18 and 65 years old who received the Ad26.COV2.S COVID-19 vaccine or a placebo.

This chain joins TRBV27 and TRBJ2-1; D call uncertain. The CDR3 extends over 14 amino acids. V was clipped by 5 bases and J by 1 base, with 9 bases between them. Germline CDR1 is MNHEY and CDR2 is SMNVEV (reference sequence). The CDR3 sequence: CASSAEFSYNEQFF. DNA of the CDR3: TGTGCCAGCAGTGCCGAGTTTTCCTACAATGAGCAGTTCTTC.

The chain employs TRBV5-4 and TRBJ2-1; D is ambiguous. The CDR3 consists of 12 residues. V dropped 1 base and J dropped 4 bases, with 3 bases sitting between them. CDR1 and CDR2 (germline): SGHNT, YYREEE (reference sequence). The CDR3 loop is CASSLYYNEQFF. The CDR3 bases are TGTGCCAGCAGCTTGTATTACAATGAGCAGTTCTTC.

The rearrangement joins TRBV21-1 to TRBJ2-1. TRBV21-1 counts as a pseudogene. The CDR3 spans 16 residues. The CDR3: CASSPGRGGMADEQFF. CDR3 in DNA: TGTGCCAGCAGCCCCGGCAGGGGGGGTATGGCGGATGAGCAGTTCTTC.

The rearrangement links TRBV4-3 to TRBJ2-2; a possible D gene is TRBD1 (5 bases). The CDR3 contains 19 residues. Trimming removed 0 bases at V and 4 bases at J, with 21 bases between. Germline CDR1 is LGHNA and CDR2 is YSLEER. The CDR3 reads CASSQESRQFSQSTGELFF. The CDR3 bases are TGCGCCAGCAGCCAAGAATCTAGACAGTTTAGCCAGTCCACCGGGGAGCTGTTTTTT.

This clone was detected once. A read error may account for a junction end that differs from germline. The gene calls are TRBV5-6 and TRBJ1-4; D gene unclear. Germline CDR1 is SGHDT and CDR2 is YYEEEE. There are 12 residues in the CDR3. For the CDR3, the DNA is TGTGCCAGCAGCTTGGTTTATGGGCAGGAAATCTTT. Translated, it gives CASSLVYGQEIF.

Worth noting for this clone: The same CDR3 can be traced to other DNA sequences in this sample. The rearrangement links TRBV7-9 to TRBJ2-1; 9 bases are a match to TRBD1. Unmatched junction bases numbered 2, after V lost 4 bases and J lost 4 bases. Per germline, CDR1 SEHNR and CDR2 FQNEAQ (reference sequence). CDR3 length: 14 residues. The CDR3 DNA sequence: TGTGCCAGCAGCTCACAGGGGGCTTACAATGAGCAGTTCTTC. Its translation is CASSSQGAYNEQFF.

The V gene is TRBV2, the J gene TRBJ2-7; 13 bases map to TRBD2. This CDR3 has 18 amino acids. The V gene end was trimmed by 1 base and the J gene end by 0 bases; junction bases not matched to a gene: 6. Germline CDR1 reads SNHLY; CDR2 reads FYNNEI. CDR3 nucleotide sequence: TGTGCCAGCAGTGAAGACCCTTGGACTAGCGGGAGCTCCTACGAGCAGTACTTC. Encoded protein: CASSEDPWTSGSSYEQYF.

CDR3 loop: CATSDLPRGTYNEQFF. The CDR3 DNA is TGTGCCACCAGTGATTTGCCCAGGGGAACCTACAATGAGCAGTTCTTC. V and J are TRBV24-1 and TRBJ2-1; the D gene is possibly TRBD1 (6 bases). CDR3 length equals 16 residues. The germline CDR1 and CDR2 sequences are KGHDR and SFDVKD. Trimming took off 0 bases at V and 2 bases at J, with 10 bases between the two ends.

The chain recombines TRBV20-1 with TRBJ1-5, with D perhaps TRBD1 (5 bases). V lost 3 bases and J 5 bases, leaving 14 bases between the germline ends. The CDR3 contains 14 residues. The germline V gene has CDR1 DFQATT and CDR2 SNEGSKA (reference sequence). In DNA form, the CDR3 reads TGCAGTGCTAGTGCCGGGGGGTACGATCAGCCCCAGCATTTT. Translating it yields CSASAGGYDQPQHF.

The CDR3 spells CASSPFRDGTDTQYF. In nucleotides, the CDR3 is TGTGCCAGCTCACCGTTCCGGGACGGAACAGATACGCAGTATTTT. The chain couples TRBV18 to TRBJ2-3; D may match TRBD1 or TRBD2 (5 bases each). CDR1 is KGHSH, CDR2 LQKENI, per germline. Trimming took 3 bases from V and 3 from J, leaving 13 bases between them. The CDR3 runs to 15 residues.

The CDR3 coding sequence is TGTGCCAGCAGCCCCGTCCCGGACAGGGGCTACACCTTC. The encoded protein is CASSPVPDRGYTF. The rearrangement links TRBV7-9 to TRBJ1-2; 7 bases agree with TRBD1. The CDR3 has 13 amino acids. J was trimmed by 8 bases and V by 5 bases; bases with no gene match: 8. Germline values: CDR1 SEHNR, CDR2 FQNEAQ (reference sequence).

The J gene is TRBJ1-1, the V gene TRBV6-5; D perhaps matches TRBD1 (6 bases). With 2 bases removed from V and 6 bases from J, the gap between germline ends came to 19 bases. The V gene's germline CDR1 is MNHEY and CDR2 SVGAGI. The CDR3 has 16 residues. The CDR3 is CASSYEGVGRRSEAFF. For the CDR3, the DNA is TGTGCCAGCAGTTACGAGGGGGTAGGCCGGCGCTCTGAAGCTTTCTTT.

CDR3: CSVSHGTKNYGYTF. CDR3 in DNA: TGCAGCGTTTCCCACGGGACAAAGAACTATGGCTACACCTTC. The rearrangement joins TRBV29-1 to TRBJ1-2; D might be TRBD1 (6 bases). The germline V gene encodes CDR1 SQVTM and CDR2 ANQGSEA. V was clipped by 5 bases and J by 2 bases, with 15 bases between them. The CDR3 extends over 14 amino acids.

The chain carries TRBV19 and TRBJ2-1; D tentatively reads TRBD1 or TRBD2 (6 bases each). V lost 5 bases, J lost 1 base, and 15 bases lay in between. From germline, CDR1 is LNHDA and CDR2 SQIVND (reference sequence). The CDR3 loop spans 16 amino acids. The CDR3 nucleotides are TGTGCCAGTAGTCCCATAGGGGGAGGATCCTACAATGAGCAGTTCTTC. Protein sequence: CASSPIGGGSYNEQFF.

The gene calls are TRBV19 and TRBJ2-1; 10 bases are a match to TRBD2. This CDR3 contains 16 residues. V trimming: 1 base; J trimming: 8 bases; junction bases outside the gene matches: 8. Germline V gene lookup returns CDR1 LNHDA and CDR2 SQIVND (reference sequence). CDR3 sequence reads: CASSIGASGRIYEQFF. The CDR3 region has the DNA TGTGCCAGTAGTATAGGTGCTAGCGGGAGAATCTATGAGCAGTTCTTC.

The J gene is TRBJ1-5, the V gene TRBV6-1, with TRBD1 identical over 9 bases. V was pared by 4 bases and J by 7 bases, with 14 bases of the junction left unmatched. The CDR3 consists of 17 residues. The germline V gene has CDR1 MNHNS and CDR2 SASEGT. The CDR3 protein is CASSAPGQGLMGQPQHF. For the CDR3, the DNA is TGTGCCAGCAGTGCCCCGGGACAGGGTCTGATGGGACAGCCCCAGCATTTT.

The V and J genes are TRBV7-2 and TRBJ2-5, with a possible D match to TRBD1 (5 bases). Germline CDR1 and CDR2: SGHTA and FQGNSA. CDR3 length: 16 residues. V shed 1 base and J shed 3 bases, with 15 bases lying between them. CDR3: CASSLVTDVSKETQYF. The CDR3 DNA is TGTGCCAGCAGCTTAGTGACAGACGTATCCAAAGAGACCCAGTACTTC.

This chain joins TRBV28 and TRBJ2-3, with D possibly being TRBD1 (6 bases). CDR1 is MDHEN, CDR2 SYDVKM, per germline. The CDR3 has 14 amino acids. V dropped 3 bases and J dropped 1 base, with 8 bases sitting between them. DNA of the CDR3: TGTGCCAGCAGTTTCGACAGGCGCACAGATACGCAGTATTTT. Its protein product is CASSFDRRTDTQYF.

This sequence joins TRBV9 and TRBJ2-7; 13 bases are shared with TRBD2. The junction had 10 bases not matched to a gene; V was cut back by 4 bases and J by 3 bases. The CDR3 runs to 17 residues. Germline loops: CDR1 SGDLS, CDR2 YYNGEE. The CDR3 nucleotides read TGTGCCAGCAGCACCAGACTAGCGGGAGGTAGGAGCTACGAGCAGTACTTC. This codes for CASSTRLAGGRSYEQYF. The full variable domain, its missing parts supplied by reference TRBV9 and TRBJ2-7, is DSGVTQTPKHLITATGQRVTLRCSPRSGDLSVYWYQQSLDQGLQFLIQYYNGEERAKGNILERFSAQQFPDLHSELNLSSLELGDSALYFCASSTRLAGGRSYEQYFGPGTRLTVT.

This chain connects TRBV6-2 or TRBV6-3 to TRBJ1-2, with D unclear. V was trimmed by 0 bases and J by 8 bases, leaving 16 bases between them. The germline V gene has CDR1 MNHEY and CDR2 SVGEGT. This CDR3 spans 15 amino acids. DNA for the CDR3: TGTGCCAGCAGTTACTCGGGCAAGCCCCACCAGGGCTACACCTTC. Translated: CASSYSGKPHQGYTF.

The chain recombines TRBV28 with TRBJ2-5, with TRBD1 identical over 10 bases. The V and J ends lost 5 bases and 4 bases, in that order; junction bases with no gene match: 4. Germline loops: CDR1 MDHEN, CDR2 SYDVKM. The CDR3 is made up of 14 amino acids. CDR3 in DNA: TGTGCCAGCAGTGACGGACAGGGGGGAGAGACCCAGTACTTC. This gives the protein CASSDGQGGETQYF.

The chain is built from TRBV15 and TRBJ2-1; maybe TRBD2 (5 bases). The germline V gene encodes CDR1 LNHNV and CDR2 YYDKDF (reference sequence). V shed 2 bases and J shed 0 bases, with 11 bases lying between them. The CDR3 is 16 amino acids. The CDR3 here is CATSRPTSDSYNEQFF. The CDR3 coding sequence is TGTGCCACCAGCAGACCAACTAGTGACTCCTACAATGAGCAGTTCTTC.

J is TRBJ2-3 and V is TRBV28; tentatively, D is TRBD1 (7 bases). This CDR3 spans 20 amino acids. Germline V CDR1 and CDR2: MDHEN, SYDVKM. V dropped 3 bases and J dropped 5 bases, with 30 bases sitting between them. CDR3 sequence (DNA): TGTGCCAGCAGTTTCACCCCCCTCGTACTTAAAGGACAGGAGGGAGATACGCAGTATTTT. Its protein product is CASSFTPLVLKGQEGDTQYF.

Comments on this clone: This sample includes further DNA sequences coding for the same CDR3. The chain carries TRBV5-4 and TRBJ2-5; 12 nucleotides match TRBD2. The CDR3 runs 15 residues. The V and J ends lost 4 bases and 1 base, in that order; junction bases with no gene match: 2. CDR1 and CDR2 (germline): SGHNT, YYREEE (reference sequence). The CDR3 loop is CASSPTSGSQETQYF. The CDR3 DNA sequence: TGTGCCAGCAGCCCGACTAGCGGGAGCCAAGAGACCCAGTACTTC.